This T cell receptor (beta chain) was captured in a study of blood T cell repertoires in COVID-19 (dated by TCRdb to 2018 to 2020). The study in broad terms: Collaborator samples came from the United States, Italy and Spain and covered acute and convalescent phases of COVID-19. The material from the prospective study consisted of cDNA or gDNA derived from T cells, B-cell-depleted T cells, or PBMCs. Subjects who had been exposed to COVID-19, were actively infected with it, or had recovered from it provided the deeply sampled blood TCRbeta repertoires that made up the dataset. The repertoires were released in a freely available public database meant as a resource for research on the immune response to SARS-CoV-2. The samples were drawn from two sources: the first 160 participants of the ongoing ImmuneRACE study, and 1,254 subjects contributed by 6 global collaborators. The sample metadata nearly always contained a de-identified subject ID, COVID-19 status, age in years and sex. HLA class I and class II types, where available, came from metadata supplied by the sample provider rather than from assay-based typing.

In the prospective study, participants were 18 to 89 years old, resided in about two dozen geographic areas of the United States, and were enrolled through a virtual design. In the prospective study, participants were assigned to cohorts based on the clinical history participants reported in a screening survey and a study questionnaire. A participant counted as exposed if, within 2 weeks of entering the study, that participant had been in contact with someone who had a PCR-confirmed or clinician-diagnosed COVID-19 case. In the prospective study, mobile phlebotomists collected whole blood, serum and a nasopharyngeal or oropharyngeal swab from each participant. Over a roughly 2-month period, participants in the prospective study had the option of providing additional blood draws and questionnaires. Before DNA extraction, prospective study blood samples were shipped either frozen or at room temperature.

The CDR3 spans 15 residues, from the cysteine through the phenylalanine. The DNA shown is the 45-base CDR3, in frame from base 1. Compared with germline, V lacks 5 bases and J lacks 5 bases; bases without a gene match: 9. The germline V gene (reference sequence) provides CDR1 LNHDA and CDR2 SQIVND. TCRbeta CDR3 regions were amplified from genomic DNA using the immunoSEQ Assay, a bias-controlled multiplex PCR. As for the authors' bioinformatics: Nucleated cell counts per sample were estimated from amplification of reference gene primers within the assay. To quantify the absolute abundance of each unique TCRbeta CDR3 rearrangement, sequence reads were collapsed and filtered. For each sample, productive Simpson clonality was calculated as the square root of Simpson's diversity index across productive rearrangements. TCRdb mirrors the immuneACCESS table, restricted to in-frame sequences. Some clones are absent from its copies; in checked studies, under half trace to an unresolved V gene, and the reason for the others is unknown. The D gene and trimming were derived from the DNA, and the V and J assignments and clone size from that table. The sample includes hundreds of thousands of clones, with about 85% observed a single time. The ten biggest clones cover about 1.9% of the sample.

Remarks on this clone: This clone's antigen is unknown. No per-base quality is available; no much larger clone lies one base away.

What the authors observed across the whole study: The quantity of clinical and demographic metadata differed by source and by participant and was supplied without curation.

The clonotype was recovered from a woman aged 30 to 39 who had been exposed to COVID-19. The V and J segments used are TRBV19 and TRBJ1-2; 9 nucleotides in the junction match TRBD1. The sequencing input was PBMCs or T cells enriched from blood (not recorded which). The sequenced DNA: TGTGCCAGTAGTGATACCAACAGGGGGCTGTATGGCTACACCTTC. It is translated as CASSDTNRGLYGYTF.